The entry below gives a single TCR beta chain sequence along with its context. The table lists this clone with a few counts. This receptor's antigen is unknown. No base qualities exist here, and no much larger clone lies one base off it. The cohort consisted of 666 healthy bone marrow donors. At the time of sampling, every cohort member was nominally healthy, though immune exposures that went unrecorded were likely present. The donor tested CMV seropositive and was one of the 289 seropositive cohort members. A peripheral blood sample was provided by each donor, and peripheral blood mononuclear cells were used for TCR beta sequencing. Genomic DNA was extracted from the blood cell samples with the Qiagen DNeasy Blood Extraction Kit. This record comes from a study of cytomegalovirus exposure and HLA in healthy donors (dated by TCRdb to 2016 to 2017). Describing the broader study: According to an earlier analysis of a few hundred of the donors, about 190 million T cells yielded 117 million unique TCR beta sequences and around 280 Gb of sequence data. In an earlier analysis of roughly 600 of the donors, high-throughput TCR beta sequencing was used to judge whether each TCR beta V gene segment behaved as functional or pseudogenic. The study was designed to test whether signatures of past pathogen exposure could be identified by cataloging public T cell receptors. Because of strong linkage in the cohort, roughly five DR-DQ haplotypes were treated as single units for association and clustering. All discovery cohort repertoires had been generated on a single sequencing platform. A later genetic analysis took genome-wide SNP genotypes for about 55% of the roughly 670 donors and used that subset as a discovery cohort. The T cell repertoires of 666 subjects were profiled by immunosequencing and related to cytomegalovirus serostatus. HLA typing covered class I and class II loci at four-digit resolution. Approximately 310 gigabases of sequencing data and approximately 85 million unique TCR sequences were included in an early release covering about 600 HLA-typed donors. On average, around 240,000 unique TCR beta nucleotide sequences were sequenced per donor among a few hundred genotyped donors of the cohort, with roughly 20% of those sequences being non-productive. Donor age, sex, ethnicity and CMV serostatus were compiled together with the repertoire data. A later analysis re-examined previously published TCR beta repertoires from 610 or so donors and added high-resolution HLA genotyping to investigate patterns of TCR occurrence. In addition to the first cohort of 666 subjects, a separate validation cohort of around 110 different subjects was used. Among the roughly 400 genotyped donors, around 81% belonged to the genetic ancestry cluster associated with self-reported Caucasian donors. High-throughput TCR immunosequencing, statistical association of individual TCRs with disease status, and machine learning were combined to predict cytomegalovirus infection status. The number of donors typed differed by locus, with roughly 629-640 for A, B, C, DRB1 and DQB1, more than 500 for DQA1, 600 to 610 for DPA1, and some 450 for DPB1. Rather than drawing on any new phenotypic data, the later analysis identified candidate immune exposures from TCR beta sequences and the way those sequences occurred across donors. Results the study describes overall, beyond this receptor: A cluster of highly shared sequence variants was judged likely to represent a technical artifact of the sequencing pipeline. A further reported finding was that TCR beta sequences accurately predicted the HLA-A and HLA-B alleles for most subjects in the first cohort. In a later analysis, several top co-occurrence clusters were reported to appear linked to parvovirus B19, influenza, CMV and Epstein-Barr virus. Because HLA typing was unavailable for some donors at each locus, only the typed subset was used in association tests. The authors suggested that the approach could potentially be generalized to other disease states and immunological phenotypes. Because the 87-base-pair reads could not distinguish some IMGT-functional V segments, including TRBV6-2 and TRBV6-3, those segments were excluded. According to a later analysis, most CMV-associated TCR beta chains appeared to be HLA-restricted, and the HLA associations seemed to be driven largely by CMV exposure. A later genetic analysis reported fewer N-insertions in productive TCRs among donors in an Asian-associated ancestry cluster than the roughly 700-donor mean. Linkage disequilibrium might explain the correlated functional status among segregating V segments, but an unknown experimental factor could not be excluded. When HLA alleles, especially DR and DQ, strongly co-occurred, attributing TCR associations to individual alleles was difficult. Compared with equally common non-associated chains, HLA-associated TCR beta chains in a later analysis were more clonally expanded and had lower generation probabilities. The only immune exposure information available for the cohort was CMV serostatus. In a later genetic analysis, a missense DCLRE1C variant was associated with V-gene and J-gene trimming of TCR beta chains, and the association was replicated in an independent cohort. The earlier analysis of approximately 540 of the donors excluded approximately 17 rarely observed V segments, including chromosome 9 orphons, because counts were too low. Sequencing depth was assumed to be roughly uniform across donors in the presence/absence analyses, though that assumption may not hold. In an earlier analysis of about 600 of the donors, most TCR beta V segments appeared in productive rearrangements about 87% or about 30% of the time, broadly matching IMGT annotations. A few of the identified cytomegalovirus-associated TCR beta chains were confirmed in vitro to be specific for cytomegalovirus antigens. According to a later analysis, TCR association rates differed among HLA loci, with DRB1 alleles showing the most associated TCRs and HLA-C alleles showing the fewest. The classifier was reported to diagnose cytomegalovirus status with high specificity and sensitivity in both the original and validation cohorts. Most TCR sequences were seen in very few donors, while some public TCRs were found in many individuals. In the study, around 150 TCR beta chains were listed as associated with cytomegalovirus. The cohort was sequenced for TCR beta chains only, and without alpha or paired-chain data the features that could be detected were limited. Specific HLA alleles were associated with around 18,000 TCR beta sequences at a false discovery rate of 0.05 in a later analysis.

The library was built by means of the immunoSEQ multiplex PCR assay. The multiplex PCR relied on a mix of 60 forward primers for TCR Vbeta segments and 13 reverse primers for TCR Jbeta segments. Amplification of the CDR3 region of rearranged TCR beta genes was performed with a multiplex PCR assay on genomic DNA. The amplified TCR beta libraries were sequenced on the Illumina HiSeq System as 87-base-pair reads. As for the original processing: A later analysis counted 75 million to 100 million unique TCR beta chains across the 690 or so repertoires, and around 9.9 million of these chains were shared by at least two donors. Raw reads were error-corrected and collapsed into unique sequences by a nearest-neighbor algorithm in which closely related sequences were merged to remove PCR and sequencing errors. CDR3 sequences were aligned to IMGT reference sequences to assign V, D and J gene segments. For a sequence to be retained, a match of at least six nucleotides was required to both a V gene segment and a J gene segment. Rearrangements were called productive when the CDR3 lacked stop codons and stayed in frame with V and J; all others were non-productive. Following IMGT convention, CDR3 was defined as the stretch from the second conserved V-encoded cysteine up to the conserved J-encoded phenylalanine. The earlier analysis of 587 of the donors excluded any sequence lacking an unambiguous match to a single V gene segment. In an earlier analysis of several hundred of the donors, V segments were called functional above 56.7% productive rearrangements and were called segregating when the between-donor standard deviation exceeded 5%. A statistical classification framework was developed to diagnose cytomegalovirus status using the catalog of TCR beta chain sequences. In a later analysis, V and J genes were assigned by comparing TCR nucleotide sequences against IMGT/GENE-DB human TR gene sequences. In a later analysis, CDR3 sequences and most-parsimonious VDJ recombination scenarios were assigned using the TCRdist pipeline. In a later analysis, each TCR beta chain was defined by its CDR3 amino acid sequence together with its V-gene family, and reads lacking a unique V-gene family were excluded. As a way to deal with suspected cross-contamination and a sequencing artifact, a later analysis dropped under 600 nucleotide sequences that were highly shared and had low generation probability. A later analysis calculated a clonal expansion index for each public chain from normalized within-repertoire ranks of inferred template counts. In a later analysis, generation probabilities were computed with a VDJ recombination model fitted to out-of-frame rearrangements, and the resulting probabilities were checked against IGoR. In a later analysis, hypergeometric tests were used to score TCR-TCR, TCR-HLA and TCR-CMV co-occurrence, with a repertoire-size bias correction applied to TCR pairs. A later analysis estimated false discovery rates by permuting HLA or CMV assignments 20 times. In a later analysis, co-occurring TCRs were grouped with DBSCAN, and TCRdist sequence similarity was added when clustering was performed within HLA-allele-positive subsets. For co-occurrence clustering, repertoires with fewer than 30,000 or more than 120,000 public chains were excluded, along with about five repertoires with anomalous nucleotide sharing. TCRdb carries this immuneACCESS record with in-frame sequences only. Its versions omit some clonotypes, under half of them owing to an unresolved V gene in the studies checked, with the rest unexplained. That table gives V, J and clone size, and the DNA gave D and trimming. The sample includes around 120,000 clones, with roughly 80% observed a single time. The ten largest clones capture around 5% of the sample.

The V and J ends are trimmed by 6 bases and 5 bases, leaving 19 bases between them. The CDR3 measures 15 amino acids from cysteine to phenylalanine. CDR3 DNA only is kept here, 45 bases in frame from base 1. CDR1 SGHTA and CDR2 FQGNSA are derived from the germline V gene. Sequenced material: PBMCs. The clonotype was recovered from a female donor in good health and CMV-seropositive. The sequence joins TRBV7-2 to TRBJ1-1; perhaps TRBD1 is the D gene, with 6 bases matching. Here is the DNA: TGTGCCAGCAGGATGCGGGGGGCAAGTGGGACTGAAGCTTTCTTT. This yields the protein CASRMRGASGTEAFF.